These T cell receptor beta chains were read from a single sample in a study of shared clonotypes between healthy human individuals. Some clones are missing from TCRdb's copy, which holds only in-frame ones; the method was immunoSEQ multiplex PCR. The sample has hundreds of thousands of clones, roughly 95% seen once; the top ten hold over 0.09%. What was sequenced was naive CD8+ T cells sorted from blood. The source of these receptors is a woman aged 30 to 39 in good health. Both conserved end residues are part of each CDR3.

v_call,j_call,cdr3_aa
TRBV28,TRBJ1-1,CASSFITNTEAFF
TRBV6-5,TRBJ1-5,CASSYDRGSQPQHF
TRBV4-1,TRBJ2-2,CASSQGTNTGELFF
TRBV5-5,TRBJ1-3,CASSPWFGNTIYF
TRBV5-1,TRBJ2-1,CASSSRLAEYNEQFF
TRBV5-1,TRBJ2-1,CASSLASGGTQDEQFF
TRBV11-2,TRBJ2-7,CASSLVRGSYEQYF
TRBV27,TRBJ2-7,CASSFRAGGYEQYF
TRBV6-5,TRBJ2-7,CASSYLRVAFYEQYF
TRBV28,TRBJ2-7,CASSPMGDYPYEQYF
TRBV10-2,TRBJ2-3,CASTRAGIRWDTQYF
TRBV27,TRBJ2-3,CASGFGAGSTDTQYF
TRBV9,TRBJ2-5,CASSVVPAGGETQYF
TRBV6-5,TRBJ2-2,CASSTEGGGELFF
TRBV15,TRBJ2-3,CATSSLRGADTQYF
TRBV7-9,TRBJ2-1,CASSSNNEQFF
TRBV27,TRBJ1-5,CASSSWGGQGGNQPQHF
TRBV15,TRBJ1-4,CATSRVGGISGELFF
TRBV4-1,TRBJ2-2,CASSTRWTSGTGELFF
TRBV9,TRBJ2-1,CASSVGSGGLKDNEQFF
TRBV6-5,TRBJ1-1,CASSPDRVGTEAFF
TRBV2,TRBJ2-1,CASSEGGPDEQFF
TRBV27,TRBJ2-7,CASSSSGTTYEQYF
TRBV28,TRBJ2-5,CASSLGGASETQYF
TRBV19,TRBJ1-6,CATGYGQVGSPLHF
TRBV15,TRBJ2-1,CATSRVPLSSGRAEDNEQFF
TRBV7-9,TRBJ2-7,CASSDGLAGYEQYF
TRBV1,.,CTSSQTSGSYEQYF
TRBV29-1,TRBJ1-1,CSAEKNTEAFF
TRBV19,TRBJ2-1,CARPDRNPRDYNEQFF
TRBV28,TRBJ2-7,CASSTSRQGSYEQYF
TRBV5-1,TRBJ2-1,CASSDPLELYNEQFF
TRBV19,TRBJ2-3,CATTKAGTTDTQYF
TRBV27,TRBJ1-5,CASSPLGGHQPQHF
TRBV30,.,CAWTLGGGAHDEQYF
TRBV4-1,.,CASSQEDSSGITYEQYF
TRBV9,TRBJ2-3,CASSVAGGSDTQYF
TRBV4-1,TRBJ2-1,CASSPTPSGNNEQFF
TRBV6-1,TRBJ1-1,CASIGARDRGFNTEAFF
TRBV9,TRBJ2-3,CASSSASGDTQYF
TRBV6-1,TRBJ1-1,CASSDGTGDEAFF